This T cell receptor (beta chain) was identified during a study of control samples from healthy donors and cancer patients. Profiling relied on immunoSEQ multiplex PCR, and the TCRdb table lists in-frame clones only, not all of them. The sample lists about 170,000 clones, around 92% occurring once. Between the trimmed V and J ends, which lost 1 base and 8 bases, there was a span of 8 bases. The CDR3 totals 12 residues. Germline loops: CDR1 SEHNR, CDR2 FQNEAQ (reference sequence). This chain links TRBV7-9 with TRBJ1-1, with no clear D. The sample was blood. This sequence originates from a woman younger than 45 in good health. The CDR3 region is CASSLGAGEAFF. CDR3 nucleotide sequence: TGTGCCAGCAGCTTAGGAGCGGGCGAAGCTTTCTTT.